The T cell receptor beta chain described here comes from a study of blood T cell repertoires in COVID-19. Study-level background: Specimens from acute and convalescent COVID-19 originated in the United States, Italy and Spain. T cells, B-cell-depleted T cells, or PBMCs provided the cDNA or gDNA that served as material.

V was clipped by 1 base and J by 4 bases, with 5 bases between them. Germline loops: CDR1 SGHVS, CDR2 FQNEAQ. The CDR3 runs 14 residues. Authors' data handling: It was from reference gene primer amplification that nucleated cell counts were estimated. This table comes from immunoSEQ multiplex PCR, and its TCRdb copy is limited to in-frame clones, with some not included. The V and J calls and the clone size are those of that table, but D and trimming were determined from the DNA. The sample has some 97,000 clones; roughly nine tenths are singletons. The sequence derives from a man between 45 and 60 years old with active COVID-19. The sequenced sample consisted of peripheral blood. J is TRBJ1-6 and V is TRBV7-8; no definite D call. The CDR3 here is CASSLVQYNSPLHF. The CDR3 DNA follows: TGTGCCAGCAGCTTAGTCCAATATAATTCACCCCTCCACTTT.